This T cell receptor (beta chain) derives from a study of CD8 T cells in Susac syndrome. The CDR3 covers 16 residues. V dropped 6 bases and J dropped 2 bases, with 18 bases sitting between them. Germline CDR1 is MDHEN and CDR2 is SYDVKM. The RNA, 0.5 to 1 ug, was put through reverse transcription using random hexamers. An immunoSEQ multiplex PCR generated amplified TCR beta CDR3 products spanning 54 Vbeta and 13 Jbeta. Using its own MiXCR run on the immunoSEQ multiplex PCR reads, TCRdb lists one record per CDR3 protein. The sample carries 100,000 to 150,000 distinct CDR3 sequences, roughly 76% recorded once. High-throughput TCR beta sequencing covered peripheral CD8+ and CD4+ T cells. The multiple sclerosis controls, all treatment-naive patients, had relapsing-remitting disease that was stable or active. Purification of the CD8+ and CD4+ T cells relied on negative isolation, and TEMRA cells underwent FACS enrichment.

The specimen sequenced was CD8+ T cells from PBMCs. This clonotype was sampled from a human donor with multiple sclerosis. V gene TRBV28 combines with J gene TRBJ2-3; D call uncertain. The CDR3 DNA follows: TGTGCCAGCAGCACTAAGCAGTGGAACCCCACAGATACGCAGTATTTT. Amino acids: CASSTKQWNPTDTQYF.